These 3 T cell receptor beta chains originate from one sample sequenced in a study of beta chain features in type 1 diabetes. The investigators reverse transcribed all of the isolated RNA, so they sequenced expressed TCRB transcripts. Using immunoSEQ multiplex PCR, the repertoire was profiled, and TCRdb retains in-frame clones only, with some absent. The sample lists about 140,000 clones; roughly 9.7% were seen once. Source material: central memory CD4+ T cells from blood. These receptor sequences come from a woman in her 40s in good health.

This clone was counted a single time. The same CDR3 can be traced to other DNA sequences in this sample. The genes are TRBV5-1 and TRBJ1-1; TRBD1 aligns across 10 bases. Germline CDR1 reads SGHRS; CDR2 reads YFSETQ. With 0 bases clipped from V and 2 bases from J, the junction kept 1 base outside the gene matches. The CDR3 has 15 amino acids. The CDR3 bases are TGCGCCAGCAGCTTGGGGGACAGGGGAAACACTGAAGCTTTCTTT. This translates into CASSLGDRGNTEAFF.

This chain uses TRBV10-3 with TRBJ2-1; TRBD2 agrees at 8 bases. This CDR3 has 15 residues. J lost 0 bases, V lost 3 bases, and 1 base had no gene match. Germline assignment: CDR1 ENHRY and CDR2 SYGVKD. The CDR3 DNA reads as TGTGCCATCAGTGATCGGGGGGGCTCCTACAATGAGCAGTTCTTC. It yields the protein CAISDRGGSYNEQFF.

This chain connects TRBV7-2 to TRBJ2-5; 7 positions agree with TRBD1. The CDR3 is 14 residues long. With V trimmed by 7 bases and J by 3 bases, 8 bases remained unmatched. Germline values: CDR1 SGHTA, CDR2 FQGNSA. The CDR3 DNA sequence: TGTGCCAGCAACGACAGGGTAGGGAAAGAGACCCAGTACTTC. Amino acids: CASNDRVGKETQYF.